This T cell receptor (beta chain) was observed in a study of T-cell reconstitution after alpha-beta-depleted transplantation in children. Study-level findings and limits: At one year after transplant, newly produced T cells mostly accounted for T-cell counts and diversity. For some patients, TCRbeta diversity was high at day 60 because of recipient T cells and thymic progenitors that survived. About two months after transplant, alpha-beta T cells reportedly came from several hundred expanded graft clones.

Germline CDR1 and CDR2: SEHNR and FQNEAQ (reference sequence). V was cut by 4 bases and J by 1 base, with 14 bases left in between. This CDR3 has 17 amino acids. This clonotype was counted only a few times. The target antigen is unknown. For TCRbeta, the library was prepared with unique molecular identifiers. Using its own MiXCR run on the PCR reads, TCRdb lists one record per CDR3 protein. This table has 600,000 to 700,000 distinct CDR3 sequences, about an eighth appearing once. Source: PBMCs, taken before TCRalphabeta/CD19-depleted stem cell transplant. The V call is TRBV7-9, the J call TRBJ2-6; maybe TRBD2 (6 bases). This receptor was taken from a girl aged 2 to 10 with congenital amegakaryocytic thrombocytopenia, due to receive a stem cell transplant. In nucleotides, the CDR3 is TGTGCCAGCAGCTCTACGTTACTAGCTTCTGGGGCCAACGTCCTGACTTTC. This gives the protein CASSSTLLASGANVLTF.